The 14 T cell receptor beta chains below all came from one sample that was sequenced in a study of CD8 T cells in Susac syndrome. RNA amounts of about 0.5 to 1 ug underwent reverse transcription with random hexamers. TCRdb re-derived calls from the immunoSEQ multiplex PCR reads in MiXCR, one entry per CDR3 protein. The sample lists some 180,000 distinct CDR3 sequences, around 94% occurring once. Sequencing was done on a sample of CD4+ T cells from PBMCs. The receptors shown here come from a human donor with Susac syndrome.

This clonotype occurred once. The chain links TRBV28 to TRBJ2-2, with 9 bases fitting TRBD2. The CDR3 runs 16 residues. V was pared by 5 bases and J by 5 bases, with 9 bases of the junction left unmatched. Germline CDR1 and CDR2: MDHEN and SYDVKM. The CDR3 region is CASSPLAGEGTGELFF. CDR3 coding DNA: TGTGCCAGCAGTCCTTTAGCGGGAGAAGGGACCGGGGAGCTGTTTTTT.

The chain recombines TRBV18 with TRBJ1-2; 9 bases match TRBD1. Looked up from germline, CDR1 is KGHSH and CDR2 is LQKENI. This CDR3 has 16 amino acids. The ends lost 3 bases at V and 4 bases at J; junction bases unmatched: 9. The CDR3 DNA sequence: TGTGCCAGCTCACCTCCCGGGACAGGGTCGGTCTATGGCTACACCTTC. This sequence encodes CASSPPGTGSVYGYTF.

This clonotype has just one count. V is TRBV12-3 or TRBV12-4 and J is TRBJ2-1, with D perhaps matching TRBD2 (6 bases). V lost 8 bases to trimming and J lost 5 bases, with 16 bases between them. CDR3 length: 14 residues. For the CDR3, the DNA is TGTGCCAGCCGCTCCGGGACTTCCCACAATGAGCAGTTCTTC. As protein: CASRSGTSHNEQFF.

The chain uses TRBV5-1 and TRBJ2-7; D is possibly TRBD1 (6 bases). V was pared by 4 bases and J by 3 bases, with 17 bases between. Germline CDR1 SGHRS, CDR2 YFSETQ. This CDR3 comprises 15 residues. CDR3 in amino acids: CASSTETGSNYEQYF. DNA for the CDR3: TGCGCCAGCAGCACTGAAACAGGGTCTAACTACGAGCAGTACTTC.

This rearrangement joins TRBV27 to TRBJ2-3; no reliable D call. The CDR3 is 15 residues long. Trimming removed 3 bases from V and 0 bases from J, with 10 bases in between. Germline V gene sequence: CDR1 MNHEY, CDR2 SMNVEV (reference sequence). CDR3 protein: CASSFRAPSTDTQYF. Written as DNA, the CDR3 is TGTGCCAGCAGTTTTAGAGCACCTAGCACAGATACGCAGTATTTT.

This clonotype showed up just once. V usage is TRBV25-1 and J usage is TRBJ2-3, with TRBD2 matching 7 bases. Germline V gives CDR1 MGHDK, CDR2 SYGVNS. CDR3 length equals 16 residues. V was pared by 3 bases and J by 1 base, with 7 bases of the junction left unmatched. DNA of the CDR3: TGTGCCAGCAGTGACCCCCAGCGGGGCGGCACAGATACGCAGTATTTT. Its translation: CASSDPQRGGTDTQYF.

This chain joins TRBV4-1 and TRBJ1-5, with D unclear. V lost 3 bases, J lost 5 bases, and 8 bases lay in between. Germline-derived CDR1 and CDR2 are MGHRA and YSYEKL. The CDR3 has 13 residues. CDR3 in amino acids: CASSHPRDQPQHF. CDR3 coding DNA: TGCGCCAGCAGCCATCCCCGGGATCAGCCCCAGCATTTT.

This clonotype was seen a single time. V usage is TRBV4-2 and J usage is TRBJ1-5; D is unresolved. The germline CDR1 and CDR2 sequences are LGHNA and YNFKEQ. Trimming removed 1 base from V and 0 bases from J, with 7 bases in between. This CDR3 spans 15 amino acids. The CDR3 loop is CASSQAQDSNQPQHF. The CDR3 region has the DNA TGTGCCAGCAGCCAAGCCCAAGATAGCAATCAGCCCCAGCATTTT.

The genes are TRBV27 and TRBJ2-3; D perhaps matches TRBD1 (6 bases). Germline loops: CDR1 MNHEY, CDR2 SMNVEV (reference sequence). Trimming pared 7 bases from V and 6 bases from J, leaving 17 bases between. The CDR3 length is 14 residues. The CDR3 loop is CASILTGQSDTQYF. Written as DNA, the CDR3 is TGTGCCAGCATTCTTACAGGGCAGTCGGATACGCAGTATTTT.

The chain recombines TRBV5-1 with TRBJ1-4, with D perhaps matching TRBD1 (6 bases). CDR1 is SGHRS and CDR2 is YFSETQ in the germline V gene. This CDR3 is 14 amino acids long. V lost 2 bases, J lost 8 bases, and 13 bases lay in between. The CDR3 DNA is TGCGCCAGCAGCTTTGGCAGGGGAAGAGAAAAACTGTTTTTT. This gives the protein CASSFGRGREKLFF.

This clonotype was recorded once. The chain couples TRBV7-9 to TRBJ2-3; D uncertain. The germline CDR1 and CDR2 sequences are SEHNR and FQNEAQ (reference sequence). CDR3 length: 13 amino acids. Trimming pared 4 bases from V and 5 bases from J, leaving 10 bases between. The CDR3 loop reads CASSSRVVDTQYF. The CDR3 DNA reads TGTGCCAGCAGCTCAAGGGTAGTAGATACGCAGTATTTT.

This CDR3 is CASSQFRTSGYNEQFF. The DNA for the CDR3 is TGCGCCAGCAGTCAATTTAGGACTAGCGGTTACAATGAGCAGTTCTTC. The chain uses TRBV23-1 and TRBJ2-1; 10 bases line up with TRBD2. TRBV23-1 is an open reading frame, and its role is uncertain. The V segment lost 1 base and the J segment 4 bases; nucleotides outside the gene matches: 4. The CDR3 sequence is 16 residues long.

This rearrangement joins TRBV12-3 or TRBV12-4 to TRBJ2-7; D is undetermined. This CDR3 contains 13 residues. Trimming stripped 3 bases from V and 1 base from J, with 7 bases between. The CDR3 region has the DNA TGTGCCAGCAGTTTCTGGGTATCCTACGAGCAGTACTTC. Its translation is CASSFWVSYEQYF.

The chain is built from TRBV20-1 and TRBJ2-3; D unclear. Germline V gene sequence: CDR1 DFQATT, CDR2 SNEGSKA (reference sequence). V lost 7 bases and J lost 7, with 21 bases in between. The CDR3 is 14 amino acids. CDR3 coding DNA: TGCAGTGGGGTAGGCGGATGGGGATTAAATACGCAGTATTTT. Translating it yields CSGVGGWGLNTQYF.